This T cell receptor beta chain is from a study of blood T cell repertoires in COVID-19 (TCRdb year 2020). Concerning the study at large: Collaborator samples came from the United States, Italy and Spain and covered acute and convalescent phases of COVID-19. Samples were obtained from the ongoing ImmuneRACE study (first 160 participants) and from 1,254 subjects provided by 6 global collaborators. The repertoires were released in a freely available public database intended as a resource for research on the immune response to SARS-CoV-2. Sample metadata almost always included a de-identified subject ID, COVID-19 status, age in years and sex. Deeply sampled blood TCRbeta repertoires from subjects exposed to, actively infected with, or recovered from COVID-19 were included in the dataset. Where available, HLA class I and class II types were obtained from metadata supplied by the sample provider rather than from assay-based typing. The prospective study material was composed of cDNA or gDNA derived from T cells, B-cell-depleted T cells, or PBMCs. Study-level results and caveats: Clinical and demographic metadata were provided uncurated, with the amount varying by source and participant.

Of note for this clone: Its target antigen remains unknown. No qualities accompany the bases; no much larger clone lies one base away.

The immunoSEQ Assay, a bias-controlled multiplex PCR, was used to amplify TCRbeta CDR3 regions from genomic DNA. Per the authors' processing: Within the assay, amplification of reference gene primers was used to estimate how many nucleated cells each sample contained. To quantify the absolute abundance of each unique TCRbeta CDR3 rearrangement, sequence reads were collapsed and filtered. For each sample, productive Simpson clonality was calculated as the square root of Simpson's diversity index over productive rearrangements. What TCRdb holds here is the immuneACCESS table cut down to in-frame rearrangements. Part of the clones is not present; checked against another copy, under half of the missing clones reflect an unresolved V gene, and the others are unexplained. V and J calls and clone size are given by that table; D and trimming were obtained from the DNA. In this sample the table shows about 170,000 clones, roughly 83% of which occur a single time. Together, the top ten hold about 4.4% of the sample.

Reading from cysteine to phenylalanine, the CDR3 counts 12 amino acids. Here the CDR3 DNA is all that survives: 36 bases in frame from base 1. Based on the germline V gene, the CDR1 and CDR2 sequences are KGHDR and SFDVKD. V and J are truncated by 12 bases and 4 bases respectively, leaving an intervening sequence of 12 bases. Participants in the prospective study were aged about 18 to 95 years, lived in 24 United States geographic areas, and enrolled through a virtual design. In the prospective study, participants were assigned to cohorts based on the clinical history participants reported in a screening survey and a study questionnaire. ImmuneRACE Cohort 3 recovered participants were defined by two consecutive negative NP/OP PCR tests, healthcare professional clearance, or symptom resolution. Mobile phlebotomists in the prospective study collected whole blood, serum and a nasopharyngeal or oropharyngeal swab from every participant. Participants in the prospective study had the option to provide additional blood draws and questionnaires over an approximately 2-month period. Before DNA extraction, blood samples from the prospective study were shipped at room temperature or frozen.

This clonotype was sampled from a woman aged 50 to 65 who had recovered from COVID-19. The chain is assembled from TRBV24-1 and TRBJ1-5; TRBD1 is a possible D gene, resting on 5 matching bases. The sample consisted of PBMCs or T cells enriched from blood (not recorded which). The CDR3 region: CAPKGTNQPQHF. DNA sequence: TGTGCCCCCAAGGGGACTAATCAGCCCCAGCATTTT.